What follows is one T cell receptor beta chain and its context. The data belong to a study of blood T cell repertoires in COVID-19. Germline CDR1 reads KGHSH; CDR2 reads LQKENI. The CDR3 totals 13 residues. After removal of 6 bases from V and 7 bases from J, the junction contained 6 bases not matched to a gene. In the authors' methods: Amplifying reference gene primers gave estimates of nucleated cell counts. Clones were read by immunoSEQ multiplex PCR, and TCRdb kept only the in-frame ones, dropping some. V, J and clone size derive from that table, while D and trimming were established from the DNA sequence. The sample has approximately 300,000 clones; under 90% are singletons.

This clonotype was sampled from a woman aged 30 to 39 who had recovered from COVID-19. The chain employs TRBV18 and TRBJ1-3, with TRBD1 matching over 7 bases. The specimen was PBMCs or T cells enriched from blood (not recorded which). CDR3 DNA: TGTGCCAGCTCCCCCGACAGGGTGAACACCATATATTTT. Its translation is CASSPDRVNTIYF. Complete variable domain (other parts from reference TRBV18 and TRBJ1-3): NAGVMQNPRHLVRRRGQEARLRCSPMKGHSHVYWYRQLPEEGLKFMVYLQKENIIDESGMPKERFSAEFPKEGPSILRIQQVVRGDSAAYFCASSPDRVNTIYFGEGSWLTVV.